The 7 T cell receptor beta chains below come from one sample, sequenced in a study of T cells in Graves' hyperthyroidism and ophthalmopathy. The investigators amplified TCR beta CDR3 regions from RNA transcripts. The TCR CDR3 was amplified in a first-round RT-PCR using the HTBI primer set. TCRdb recomputed calls from the multiplex PCR reads with MiXCR, one row per CDR3 protein. This table has about 380,000 distinct CDR3 sequences, over 11% appearing once. Material for sequencing was blood. These receptors all stem from a woman aged 60 to 75 with Graves' hyperthyroidism.

In this sample, this clonotype turned up many times. The CDR3 coding sequence is TGTGCCAGCAAAACAGGGGCAACTAATGAAAAACTGTTTTTT. Protein: CASKTGATNEKLFF. The rearrangement uses TRBV28 and TRBJ1-4, with TRBD1 identical over 7 bases. Trimming cost V 7 bases and J 0 bases; bases outside gene matches: 2. The CDR3 totals 14 residues. Germline V gene data show CDR1 as MDHEN and CDR2 as SYDVKM.

This clonotype has ten or more counts. DNA of the CDR3: TGTGCCAGCAGCTTAAGCCGCCGGCGGGAGTCCCTTTCCTACAATGAGCAGTTCTTC. Translating gives CASSLSRRRESLSYNEQFF. The rearrangement joins TRBV11-3 to TRBJ2-1, with 7 positions matching TRBD2. CDR1 is SGHNT, CDR2 YENEEA, per germline. The CDR3 is 19 amino acids. V lost 2 bases, J lost 1 base, and 14 bases stayed unmatched.

V gene TRBV27 combines with J gene TRBJ2-2; 11 nucleotides align to TRBD2. The J segment lost 6 bases and the V segment lost 2 bases, leaving 5 bases of the junction unmatched. Germline V gene sequence: CDR1 MNHEY, CDR2 SMNVEV (reference sequence). The CDR3 has 16 residues. This chain's CDR3 is CASSLPGLAEAGELFF. The CDR3 coding sequence is TGTGCCAGCAGTTTACCGGGACTAGCGGAGGCCGGGGAGCTGTTTTTT.

V gene TRBV5-1 combines with J gene TRBJ2-5; maybe TRBD1 (5 bases). Trimming shortened V by 2 bases and J by 7 bases, and 6 bases separated the two germline ends. The germline CDR1 and CDR2 sequences are SGHRS and YFSETQ. This CDR3 has 11 residues. The CDR3 DNA is TGCGCCAGCAGCTTCCAGGGGACCCAGTACTTC. Residues: CASSFQGTQYF. Complete variable domain (other parts from reference TRBV5-1 and TRBJ2-5): KAGVTQTPRYLIKTRGQQVTLSCSPISGHRSVSWYQQTPGQGLQFLFEYFSETQRNKGNFPGRFSGRQFSNSRSEMNVSTLELGDSALYLCASSFQGTQYFGPGTRLLVL.

The rearrangement links TRBV4-1 to TRBJ2-7; a weak D match, TRBD1 (5 bases). Trimming took 4 bases from V and 3 from J, leaving 10 bases between them. The CDR3 contains 13 residues. From germline, CDR1 is MGHRA and CDR2 YSYEKL. The CDR3 sequence: CASSPSRGYEQYF. As DNA, the CDR3 is TGCGCCAGCAGCCCCTCTAGGGGCTACGAGCAGTACTTC.

The chain combines TRBV19 with TRBJ2-3; D gene unclear. Deletions cut 5 bases from V and 0 bases from J, with 6 bases between. This CDR3 region has 13 residues. CDR1 and CDR2 (germline): LNHDA, SQIVND (reference sequence). As DNA, the CDR3 is TGTGCCAGTAGTTCACAGAGCACAGATACGCAGTATTTT. Translation: CASSSQSTDTQYF.

This chain uses TRBV7-9 with TRBJ1-5; D may be TRBD1 (5 bases). The CDR3 is 16 residues long. Germline V gene lookup returns CDR1 SEHNR and CDR2 FQNEAQ (reference sequence). Trimming took 6 bases from V and 4 from J, leaving 19 bases between them. Here the CDR3 reads CASSEGFQGANQPQHF. As DNA, the CDR3 is TGTGCCAGCAGTGAAGGCTTCCAGGGCGCTAATCAGCCCCAGCATTTT. Looking up the rest from reference TRBV7-9 and TRBJ1-5 gives the full variable domain: DTGVSQNPRHKITKRGQNVTFRCDPISEHNRLYWYRQTLGQGPEFLTYFQNEAQLEKSRLLSDRFSAERPKGSFSTLEIQRTEQGDSAMYLCASSEGFQGANQPQHFGDGTRLSIL.